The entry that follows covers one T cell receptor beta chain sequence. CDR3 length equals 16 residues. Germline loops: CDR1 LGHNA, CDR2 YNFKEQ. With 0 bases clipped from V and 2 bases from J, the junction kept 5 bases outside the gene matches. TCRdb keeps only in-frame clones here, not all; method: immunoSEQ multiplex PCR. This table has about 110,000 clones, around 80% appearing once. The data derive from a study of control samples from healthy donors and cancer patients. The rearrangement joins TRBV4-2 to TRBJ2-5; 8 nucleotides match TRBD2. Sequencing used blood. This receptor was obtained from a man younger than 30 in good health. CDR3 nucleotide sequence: TGTGCCAGCAGCCAAGAGGCGGGGGGTCCACAAGAGACCCAGTACTTC. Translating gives CASSQEAGGPQETQYF.